Presented here are 20 T cell receptor beta chains from one specimen sequenced in a study of CD8+ T cells in alopecia areata. The treatment is: oral pan-JAK inhibitor, 5-10 mg twice daily. Isolated RNA was reverse transcribed into cDNA used as the sequencing template. Sequenced by immunoSEQ multiplex PCR; TCRdb stores in-frame clones only, minus some. The sample carries over 150,000 clones, roughly 64% recorded once. Sample: CD4+ T cells sorted from blood, taken at week 24, from a patient treated with tofacitinib. These receptors came from a human donor with alopecia areata.

The chain is built from TRBV11-2 and TRBJ1-1, with 7 bases that match TRBD1. V was pared by 5 bases and J by 4 bases, with 7 bases of the junction left unmatched. The germline CDR1 and CDR2 sequences are SGHAT and FQNNGV. This CDR3 is built from 14 residues. The CDR3 bases are TGTGCCAGCAGCCCGACAGGGTTGGCCACTGAAGCTTTCTTT. Amino acids: CASSPTGLATEAFF.

This clone showed up just a few times. The J gene is TRBJ2-7, the V gene TRBV7-9, with 11 positions matching TRBD1. The trim removed 5 bases at V and 5 bases at J, leaving 8 bases unmatched. The CDR3 length is 15 residues. Germline V gene data show CDR1 as SEHNR and CDR2 as FQNEAQ (reference sequence). The DNA for the CDR3 is TGTGCCAGCAGCCGACGGGGACAGGGGGACCACGAGCAGTACTTC. Protein product: CASSRRGQGDHEQYF.

This clone was observed a handful of times. The V gene is TRBV9, the J gene TRBJ1-6; no definite D call. The CDR3 consists of 15 residues. CDR1 and CDR2 (germline): SGDLS, YYNGEE. Trimming pared 3 bases from V and 8 bases from J, leaving 15 bases between. CDR3 residues: CASSATSRFDSPLHF. The CDR3 bases are TGTGCCAGCAGCGCGACCTCAAGGTTTGATTCACCCCTCCACTTT.

A few counts support this clone. V is TRBV5-6 and J is TRBJ2-5; D is undetermined. Germline V gives CDR1 SGHDT, CDR2 YYEEEE. This CDR3 has 11 amino acids. V lost 4 bases and J lost 7, with 8 bases in between. The CDR3 nucleotides read TGTGCCAGCAGCGGACCGGGGACCCAGTACTTC. Protein product: CASSGPGTQYF.

J is TRBJ2-7 and V is TRBV7-8, with TRBD2 matching 7 bases. The trim removed 3 bases at V and 2 bases at J, leaving 16 bases unmatched. CDR1 is SGHVS and CDR2 is FQNEAQ in the germline V gene. The CDR3 contains 18 residues. The CDR3 is CASSLARDWRERAYEQYF. The CDR3 region has the DNA TGTGCCAGCAGCTTGGCCAGGGACTGGCGGGAGAGAGCCTACGAGCAGTACTTC.

This chain links TRBV9 with TRBJ1-5, with 8 positions matching TRBD1. This CDR3 comprises 16 residues. Losses at the gene ends were 2 bases for V and 0 bases for J; bases not matched to a gene: 4. CDR1 and CDR2 (germline): SGDLS, YYNGEE. CDR3 sequence (DNA): TGTGCCAGCAGCGTGACAGGGGCGGATAGCAATCAGCCCCAGCATTTT. This sequence encodes CASSVTGADSNQPQHF.

At least ten counts were recorded for this clone. J is TRBJ2-2 and V is TRBV28; TRBD1 matches 7 bases. V lost 5 bases, J lost 5 bases, and 2 bases stayed unmatched. Per the germline V gene, CDR1 is MDHEN and CDR2 is SYDVKM. The CDR3 covers 13 residues. This chain's CDR3 is CASSPQGTGELFF. The CDR3 DNA reads TGTGCCAGCAGTCCACAGGGGACCGGGGAGCTGTTTTTT.

The chain carries TRBV7-2 and TRBJ2-4; tentative D call: TRBD1 (7 bases). The CDR3 has 15 amino acids. Trimming removed 7 bases from V and 6 bases from J, with 19 bases in between. Per germline, CDR1 SGHTA and CDR2 FQGNSA. The CDR3 spells CASTLSAGGLNIQYF. CDR3 nucleotides: TGTGCCAGCACTCTTAGTGCAGGGGGGCTAAACATTCAGTACTTC.

V is TRBV4-3 and J is TRBJ2-7, with D possibly TRBD2 on 5 matching bases. This CDR3 is built from 14 residues. In germline, CDR1 is LGHNA, CDR2 YSLEER. V dropped 0 bases and J dropped 7 bases, with 13 bases sitting between them. CDR3 DNA sequence: TGCGCCAGCAGCCAAGATTATGTAGCGAGGGAGCAGTACTTC. This gives the protein CASSQDYVAREQYF.

This clone occurred once. The rearrangement links TRBV27 to TRBJ2-1; 9 bases line up with TRBD2. Germline trimming cut 5 bases from V and 2 bases from J; bases unmatched to any gene: 4. The CDR3 extends over 15 amino acids. CDR1 is MNHEY, CDR2 SMNVEV, per germline (reference sequence). In nucleotides, the CDR3 is TGTGCCAGCAGTCCAGCGGGAGGCCCCTACAATGAGCAGTTCTTC. Translated, it gives CASSPAGGPYNEQFF.

The chain has TRBV23-1 and TRBJ1-6; D is possibly TRBD1 (6 bases). TRBV23-1 is recorded as an ORF, its role being uncertain. Trimming stripped 7 bases from V and 8 bases from J, with 27 bases between. CDR3 size: 18 residues. CDR3 sequence: CASKGWILGAPPHSPLHF. CDR3 coding DNA: TGCGCCAGCAAAGGTTGGATTTTGGGGGCACCCCCCCATTCACCCCTCCACTTT.

The rearrangement joins TRBV28 to TRBJ2-7; TRBD1 matches 10 bases. CDR3 size: 13 residues. The trim removed 6 bases at V and 3 bases at J, leaving 2 bases unmatched. Looked up from germline, CDR1 is MDHEN and CDR2 is SYDVKM. CDR3 in amino acids: CASRGQGYYEQYF. The CDR3 DNA is TGTGCCAGCAGGGGACAGGGGTACTACGAGCAGTACTTC.

The V and J genes are TRBV4-3 and TRBJ2-6, with TRBD1 as a possible D gene (5 bases). Germline CDR1 is LGHNA and CDR2 is YSLEER. The length of the CDR3 is 15 residues. With 2 bases removed from V and 0 bases from J, the gap between germline ends came to 5 bases. The CDR3 reads CASSQTGSGANVLTF. The CDR3 DNA is TGCGCCAGCAGCCAAACAGGCTCTGGGGCCAACGTCCTGACTTTC.

V is TRBV18 and J is TRBJ2-5; 10 nucleotides line up with TRBD1. CDR1 KGHSH and CDR2 LQKENI come from the germline V gene. The CDR3 runs to 13 residues. J gave up 14 bases and V 3 bases, and 9 bases lay outside the gene matches. The CDR3 coding sequence is TGTGCCAGCTCACCGTCCCGGGACAGGGGCCCCTACTTC. Translating it yields CASSPSRDRGPYF.

The genes are TRBV19 and TRBJ1-2; 8 bases match TRBD1. Germline trimming cut 8 bases from V and 4 bases from J; bases unmatched to any gene: 6. The germline V gene encodes CDR1 LNHDA and CDR2 SQIVND (reference sequence). This CDR3 is 13 amino acids long. The CDR3 DNA follows: TGTGCCAGTCTTCCAGGGGGCGCCTATGGCTACACCTTC. Its translation: CASLPGGAYGYTF.

This clone has a handful of counts. The chain combines TRBV5-1 with TRBJ2-3, with 9 bases that match TRBD1. From germline, CDR1 is SGHRS and CDR2 YFSETQ. Trimming at V came to 4 bases and at J to 14 bases, leaving 14 bases not matched to a gene. This CDR3 is 14 amino acids long. CDR3 sequence reads: CASSEGQGLGVPYF. The CDR3 nucleotides read TGCGCCAGCAGCGAGGGACAGGGTTTGGGAGTTCCGTATTTT.

J is TRBJ2-1 and V is TRBV20-1; the D is unclear. Trimming shortened V by 3 bases and J by 8 bases, and 5 bases separated the two germline ends. Germline-derived CDR1 and CDR2 are DFQATT and SNEGSKA (reference sequence). The CDR3 extends over 10 amino acids. As DNA, the CDR3 is TGCAGTGCTAGTCACCATGAGCAGTTCTTC. The encoded protein is CSASHHEQFF.

This clone was picked up a small number of times. This chain joins TRBV27 and TRBJ1-1; a possible D gene is TRBD1 (5 bases). The CDR3 length is 14 residues. V lost 5 bases, J lost 7 bases, and 17 bases lay in between. From germline, CDR1 is MNHEY and CDR2 SMNVEV (reference sequence). The CDR3 loop reads CASSIRRGTHEAFF. The DNA of the CDR3 is TGTGCCAGCAGTATACGAAGGGGTACACATGAAGCTTTCTTT.

The chain has TRBV7-2 and TRBJ1-3; D gene ambiguous. V was trimmed by 4 bases and J by 2 bases, leaving 6 bases between them. CDR1 SGHTA and CDR2 FQGNSA come from the germline V gene. The CDR3 length is 13 residues. CDR3 sequence (DNA): TGTGCCAGCAGCTCCCGGCCTGGAAACACCATATATTTT. Protein sequence: CASSSRPGNTIYF.

This clone has only a few counts. V and J are TRBV6-5 and TRBJ2-2; the match to TRBD1 covers 9 bases. After removal of 6 bases from V and 3 bases from J, the junction contained 5 bases not matched to a gene. CDR1 is MNHEY, CDR2 SVGAGI, per germline. The CDR3 contains 15 residues. The CDR3 protein is CASRPGQGYTGELFF. As DNA, the CDR3 is TGTGCCAGCAGACCGGGACAGGGTTACACCGGGGAGCTGTTTTTT.